The 10 T cell receptor beta chains below all came from one sample that was sequenced in a study of T cell responses to AZD1222 COVID-19 vaccine. The repertoire was sequenced with immunoSEQ multiplex PCR; TCRdb's copy has only in-frame clones and lacks some. The table lists roughly 120,000 clones, around 85% of them singletons, with about 6% in the top ten. This sample comprised peripheral blood, obtained on day 0 of AZD1222 vaccination. Receptors originate from an adult in good health.

The chain joins TRBV3-1 (or the pseudogene TRBV3-2) to TRBJ1-3; 7 bases line up with TRBD1. CDR3 size: 13 residues. CDR1 and CDR2 (germline): LGHDT, YNNKEL (reference sequence). V was pared by 3 bases and J by 4 bases, with 0 bases of the junction left unmatched. CDR3 sequence (DNA): TGTGCCAGCAGCCAGGGACAGGGAAACACCATATATTTT. Its protein product is CASSQGQGNTIYF.

This sequence joins TRBV24-1 and TRBJ1-4; D might be TRBD1 (6 bases). Trimming took 0 bases from V and 11 from J, leaving 15 bases between them. The CDR3 consists of 15 residues. Germline loops: CDR1 KGHDR, CDR2 SFDVKD. This CDR3 reads CATSDLRKDSFKLFF. CDR3 coding DNA: TGTGCCACCAGTGATTTGCGAAAGGACAGTTTTAAACTGTTTTTT.

The chain links TRBV12-3 or TRBV12-4 to TRBJ1-5, with D possibly TRBD1 on 6 matching bases. The CDR3 has 13 amino acids. V was pared by 6 bases and J by 5 bases, with 11 bases between. CDR3 protein: CASSRDTDQPQHF. The CDR3 DNA reads as TGTGCCAGCAGCCGGGACACCGATCAGCCCCAGCATTTT.

The chain combines TRBV5-6 with TRBJ1-1; D gene ambiguous. Germline CDR1 and CDR2: SGHDT and YYEEEE. With 5 bases removed from V and 4 bases from J, the gap between germline ends came to 12 bases. The CDR3 loop spans 13 amino acids. The CDR3 DNA reads TGTGCCAGCAGTCCCCTAAGGAGCACTGAAGCTTTCTTT. Encoded protein: CASSPLRSTEAFF.

The J gene is TRBJ1-2, the V gene TRBV5-1; 9 positions agree with TRBD1. Germline lookup yields CDR1 SGHRS and CDR2 YFSETQ. With 5 bases clipped from V and 2 bases from J, the junction kept 10 bases outside the gene matches. This CDR3 region has 16 residues. The CDR3 region is CASREEPGQGNYGYTF. The CDR3 DNA follows: TGCGCCAGCAGGGAGGAACCGGGACAGGGCAACTATGGCTACACCTTC.

This clone was detected a few times. The rearrangement links TRBV9 to TRBJ2-3; possibly TRBD2 for D (5 bases). The CDR3 has 16 amino acids. CDR1 and CDR2 from the germline V gene are SGDLS and YYNGEE. V was shortened by 0 bases and J by 2 bases, with 13 bases between the two germline ends. The DNA of the CDR3 is TGTGCCAGCAGCGTAGCTATGGCGGGTCCCACAGATACGCAGTATTTT. It is translated as CASSVAMAGPTDTQYF.

V and J are TRBV7-2 and TRBJ2-1, with D tentatively TRBD2 (6 bases). Between the trimmed V and J ends, which lost 1 base and 3 bases, there was a span of 16 bases. Germline loops: CDR1 SGHTA, CDR2 FQGNSA. The CDR3 sequence is 17 residues long. In nucleotides, the CDR3 is TGTGCCAGCAGCTTAGGGAGACCGTCTAGCGTCTACAATGAGCAGTTCTTC. Translation: CASSLGRPSSVYNEQFF.

This chain connects TRBV19 to TRBJ2-1, with 7 bases lining up with TRBD2. With 0 bases clipped from V and 2 bases from J, the junction kept 7 bases outside the gene matches. In germline, CDR1 is LNHDA, CDR2 SQIVND (reference sequence). CDR3 length: 17 amino acids. The CDR3 here is CASSIDLASGTYNEQFF. The CDR3 nucleotides are TGTGCCAGTAGTATAGATTTGGCTAGCGGTACCTACAATGAGCAGTTCTTC.

V is TRBV6-5 and J is TRBJ1-1; D is ambiguous. Trimming removed 3 bases at V and 5 bases at J, with 10 bases between. The V gene's germline CDR1 is MNHEY and CDR2 SVGAGI. This CDR3 has 13 residues. This CDR3 reads CASSYGLGTEAFF. CDR3 nucleotide sequence: TGTGCCAGCAGTTATGGCCTTGGTACTGAAGCTTTCTTT.

The chain has TRBV10-3 and TRBJ1-3, with D maybe TRBD1 (5 bases). This CDR3 comprises 15 residues. Germline V gene sequence: CDR1 ENHRY, CDR2 SYGVKD. V was shortened by 2 bases and J by 0 bases, with 8 bases between the two germline ends. CDR3 amino acids: CAISEGQNSGNTIYF. DNA for the CDR3: TGTGCCATCAGTGAGGGACAAAACTCTGGAAACACCATATATTTT.